The T cell receptor (beta chain) described here comes from a study of blood T cell repertoires in COVID-19. Assay used: immunoSEQ multiplex PCR; TCRdb lists only in-frame clones, some missing. This table holds approximately 140,000 clones, roughly 80% found once. Between the trimmed V and J ends, which lost 0 bases and 3 bases, there was a span of 6 bases. CDR3 length equals 13 residues. Germline values: CDR1 SGDLS, CDR2 YYNGEE. The gene calls are TRBV9 and TRBJ1-1; unclear D gene. This TCR derives from a human donor with acute or convalescent COVID-19. The donor label of this sample is uncertain. Sequencing used peripheral blood. The CDR3 nucleotides read TGTGCCAGCAGCGTAGTTGGCCACACTGAAGCTTTCTTT. Residues: CASSVVGHTEAFF.